The next 23 T cell receptor beta chains were all read from a single sample in a study of T cell responses to AZD1222 COVID-19 vaccine. Generated by immunoSEQ multiplex PCR, the TCRdb table keeps only in-frame clones and is missing some. The sample lists about 98,000 clones, 84% occurring once. The sample in question was peripheral blood, obtained on day 0 of AZD1222 vaccination. The receptors were gathered from an adult in good health.

The rearrangement uses TRBV28 and TRBJ1-2; 7 nucleotides match TRBD1. The V gene end was trimmed by 1 base and the J gene end by 8 bases; junction bases not matched to a gene: 7. The V gene's germline CDR1 is MDHEN and CDR2 SYDVKM. CDR3 length: 14 amino acids. CDR3 residues: CASSLYEGAFGYTF. In DNA form, the CDR3 reads TGTGCCAGCAGTTTATACGAGGGGGCCTTCGGCTACACCTTC.

The CDR3 DNA is TGTGCCAGCAGCTTAGCCGTTCGGACCCACCGAAGTTCACCCCTCCACTTT. This codes for CASSLAVRTHRSSPLHF. The chain is built from TRBV7-2 and TRBJ1-6; no firm D call. The V end was cut by 0 bases, the J end by 9 bases, with 18 bases between. The CDR3 is made up of 17 amino acids. Germline CDR1 reads SGHTA; CDR2 reads FQGNSA.

The chain joins TRBV2 to TRBJ2-2; unclear D gene. Germline V gene data show CDR1 as SNHLY and CDR2 as FYNNEI. This CDR3 spans 12 amino acids. V shed 3 bases and J shed 7 bases, with 6 bases lying between them. This chain's CDR3 is CASSDVIGELFF. CDR3 in DNA: TGTGCCAGCAGTGATGTAATCGGGGAGCTGTTTTTT.

The sample holds a few counts of this clone. The J gene is TRBJ1-1, the V gene TRBV11-2; 7 bases align to TRBD1. CDR3 size: 15 residues. The germline V gene has CDR1 SGHAT and CDR2 FQNNGV. The junction had 7 bases not matched to a gene; V was cut back by 5 bases and J by 1 base. Here the CDR3 reads CASSSRTGRNTEAFF. The CDR3 region has the DNA TGTGCCAGCAGCAGTCGGACAGGCAGGAACACTGAAGCTTTCTTT. Filled out from reference TRBV11-2 and TRBJ1-1, the complete variable domain reads EAGVAQSPRYKIIEKRQSVAFWCNPISGHATLYWYQQILGQGPKLLIQFQNNGVVDDSQLPKDRFSAERLKGVDSTLKIQPAKLEDSAVYLCASSSRTGRNTEAFFGQGTRLTVV.

The chain is built from TRBV30 and TRBJ1-2, with D possibly matching TRBD1 (6 bases). The CDR3 sequence is 13 residues long. Per the germline V gene, CDR1 is GTSNPN and CDR2 is SVGIG (reference sequence). Trimming shortened V by 5 bases and J by 2 bases, and 12 bases separated the two germline ends. The CDR3 DNA reads as TGTGCCTGGTTTCCGGGGGCGAACTATGGCTACACCTTC. Translating gives CAWFPGANYGYTF.

This chain joins TRBV6-5 and TRBJ2-7, with D tentatively TRBD1 or TRBD2 (5 bases each). CDR3 length equals 14 residues. The germline V and J ends were trimmed by 3 bases and 2 bases, with 11 bases remaining between them. CDR1 is MNHEY and CDR2 is SVGAGI in the germline V gene. CDR3 region: CASSYSRGPYEQYF. Written as DNA, the CDR3 is TGTGCCAGCAGTTATTCGAGGGGCCCCTACGAGCAGTACTTC.

V and J are TRBV5-1 and TRBJ1-1, with no clear D. V lost 1 base and J lost 2, with 9 bases in between. CDR1 and CDR2 from the germline V gene are SGHRS and YFSETQ. The CDR3 is made up of 14 amino acids. As DNA, the CDR3 is TGCGCCAGCAGCTTGTCCCCCAGTAACACTGAAGCTTTCTTT. This codes for CASSLSPSNTEAFF.

V usage is TRBV12-3 or TRBV12-4 and J usage is TRBJ2-7, with D possibly being TRBD2 (5 bases). The V gene lost 3 bases and the J gene lost 4 bases, with 7 bases spanning the gap. CDR3 size: 12 residues. Here the CDR3 DNA reads TGTGCCAGCAGTTTTAGAGGGTACGAGCAGTACTTC. Encoded protein: CASSFRGYEQYF.

In DNA, the CDR3 is TGTGCCAGCAGATTGGGAGGGGTGGGCTATGGCTACACCTTC. Its translation: CASRLGGVGYGYTF. The chain uses TRBV28 and TRBJ1-2; possibly TRBD1 for D (5 bases). V was shortened by 6 bases and J by 4 bases, with 15 bases between the two germline ends. Germline V gene sequence: CDR1 MDHEN, CDR2 SYDVKM. CDR3 length: 14 residues.

A few counts support this clone. This chain joins TRBV7-8 and TRBJ1-2; D might be TRBD1 (6 bases). Trimming shortened V by 1 base and J by 5 bases, and 14 bases separated the two germline ends. Germline V CDR1 and CDR2: SGHVS, FQNEAQ. The CDR3 runs to 15 residues. For the CDR3, the DNA is TGTGCCAGCAGCTTAGAACAACAGGGACCTTATGGCTACACCTTC. This sequence encodes CASSLEQQGPYGYTF.

The chain has TRBV24-1 and TRBJ2-5; the match to TRBD1 covers 12 bases. J gave up 4 bases and V 5 bases, and 7 bases lay outside the gene matches. The germline gives CDR1 KGHDR, CDR2 SFDVKD. The CDR3 totals 16 residues. The DNA for the CDR3 is TGTGCCACCAGTGGTCGCCGGGACAGGGGGCGAGAGACCCAGTACTTC. It is translated as CATSGRRDRGRETQYF.

This clone was counted a single time. J is TRBJ2-1 and V is TRBV7-2; 8 nucleotides match TRBD1. The trim removed 4 bases at V and 5 bases at J, leaving 7 bases unmatched. This CDR3 is built from 15 residues. Germline V gene lookup returns CDR1 SGHTA and CDR2 FQGNSA. The CDR3 reads CASSSPGTGNNEQFF. CDR3 nucleotides: TGTGCCAGCAGCTCCCCCGGGACAGGAAACAATGAGCAGTTCTTC.

The genes are TRBV2 and TRBJ1-5; tentatively, D is TRBD1 (5 bases). The germline V gene encodes CDR1 SNHLY and CDR2 FYNNEI. V was cut by 2 bases and J by 1 base, with 9 bases left in between. The CDR3 runs 15 residues. The CDR3 sequence: CASSESGGSNQPQHF. CDR3 in DNA: TGTGCCAGCAGTGAATCTGGGGGAAGCAATCAGCCCCAGCATTTT.

The rearrangement links TRBV4-1 to TRBJ2-1; possibly TRBD2 for D (7 bases). V was pared by 2 bases and J by 10 bases, with 15 bases between. This CDR3 comprises 14 residues. CDR1 and CDR2 (germline): MGHRA, YSYEKL. CDR3 in DNA: TGCGCCAGCAGCCAACTTCGAGAGGGGGGGGAGCAGTTCTTC. Amino acids: CASSQLREGGEQFF.

The chain joins TRBV6-2 or TRBV6-3 to TRBJ1-5; 8 positions agree with TRBD1. The junction had 6 bases not matched to a gene; V was cut back by 2 bases and J by 6 bases. There are 15 residues in the CDR3. Germline-derived CDR1 and CDR2 are MNHEY and SVGEGT. The CDR3 sequence is CASSYRAGGGQPQHF. Here the CDR3 DNA reads TGTGCCAGCAGTTACAGGGCAGGGGGCGGTCAGCCCCAGCATTTT.

The table lists this clone with a few counts. The chain links TRBV4-3 to TRBJ1-1; D call uncertain. Trimming took 0 bases from V and 4 from J, leaving 12 bases between them. CDR1 and CDR2 from the germline V gene are LGHNA and YSLEER. The CDR3 length is 15 residues. This CDR3 is CASSQEFSSFTEAFF. The CDR3 coding sequence is TGCGCCAGCAGCCAAGAATTTAGCAGTTTCACTGAAGCTTTCTTT.

This chain links TRBV11-3 with TRBJ2-3, with 8 bases identical to TRBD2. The CDR3 contains 16 residues. CDR1 and CDR2 from the germline V gene are SGHNT and YENEEA. With 1 base clipped from V and 0 bases from J, the junction kept 3 bases outside the gene matches. The CDR3 reads CASSLGSSGSTDTQYF. The DNA for the CDR3 is TGTGCCAGCAGCTTAGGGTCTAGCGGGAGCACAGATACGCAGTATTTT.

The J gene is TRBJ2-2, the V gene TRBV7-9; TRBD2 aligns across 11 bases. Trimming took 4 bases from V and 4 from J; bases not matched to a gene: 5. Germline V gene data show CDR1 as SEHNR and CDR2 as FQNEAQ (reference sequence). This CDR3 spans 16 amino acids. The CDR3 sequence: CASSSDSGRATGELFF. As DNA, the CDR3 is TGTGCCAGCAGCTCTGATAGCGGGAGGGCCACCGGGGAGCTGTTTTTT.

This chain connects TRBV11-3 to TRBJ1-1; D unresolved. There are 13 residues in the CDR3. CDR1 is SGHNT and CDR2 is YENEEA in the germline V gene. The V end lost 5 bases, the J end lost 1 base, and 8 bases lay between the germline ends. For the CDR3, the DNA is TGTGCCAGCAGCGCACGGACGAACACTGAAGCTTTCTTT. Protein sequence: CASSARTNTEAFF. Filled out from reference TRBV11-3 and TRBJ1-1, the complete variable domain reads EAGVVQSPRYKIIEKKQPVAFWCNPISGHNTLYWYLQNLGQGPELLIRYENEEAVDDSQLPKDRFSAERLKGVDSTLKIQPAELGDSAVYLCASSARTNTEAFFGQGTRLTVV.

V is TRBV27 and J is TRBJ1-1; 7 nucleotides line up with TRBD1. Germline V CDR1 and CDR2: MNHEY, SMNVEV (reference sequence). The CDR3 contains 17 residues. V lost 6 bases to trimming and J lost 4 bases; unmatched junction nucleotides: 17. CDR3 loop: CASSSNTGEEYSTEAFF. CDR3 sequence (DNA): TGTGCCAGCAGCTCCAATACAGGGGAAGAGTATAGCACTGAAGCTTTCTTT.

This clone was counted once. The V and J genes are TRBV10-3 and TRBJ1-4, with no clear D. The V and J ends lost 0 bases and 2 bases respectively, with 7 bases between them. CDR1 ENHRY and CDR2 SYGVKD come from the germline V gene. The CDR3 contains 15 residues. CDR3 sequence: CAISESPDTNEKLFF. The CDR3 DNA reads TGTGCCATCAGTGAGTCCCCGGACACTAATGAAAAACTGTTTTTT.

The CDR3 nucleotides read TGTGCCAGCAGTTATGAGGGACGGAACTCTGGAAACACCATATATTTT. It codes for CASSYEGRNSGNTIYF. V is TRBV6-5 and J is TRBJ1-3; D might be TRBD1 (5 bases). The V gene's germline CDR1 is MNHEY and CDR2 SVGAGI. Trimming cost V 3 bases and J 0 bases, with 12 bases left between them. The CDR3 sequence is 16 residues long.

V and J are TRBV12-3 or TRBV12-4 and TRBJ2-5, with D unresolved. The CDR3 has 11 residues. V gave up 6 bases and J gave up 5 bases, with 7 bases separating them. The CDR3 DNA reads TGTGCCAGCAGAAACGGCGAGACCCAGTACTTC. Amino acid sequence: CASRNGETQYF.